Below, 5 T cell receptor beta chains from the same sample are listed, as sequenced in a study of blood T cell repertoires in COVID-19 (dated by TCRdb to about 2020). The library was made by the immunoSEQ multiplex PCR assay. In TCRdb, the immuneACCESS table is reduced to in-frame sequences with V and J assigned. These tables do not hold every clone; where another copy was compared, an unresolved V gene accounts for under half, and the others remain unexplained. A total of about 180,000 clones appear in this sample, roughly 87% of them only once. 1.5% to 2% of the sample is in the top ten clones. Sequencing was done on a sample of peripheral blood. These TCRs come from a woman aged 45-65 years with acute or convalescent COVID-19.

The chain is built from TRBV11-3 and TRBJ1-1, with 7 bases matching TRBD1. CDR3 size: 16 residues. Germline V gene data show CDR1 as SGHNT and CDR2 as YENEEA. V lost 2 bases, J lost 9 bases, and 15 bases stayed unmatched. CDR3 nucleotides: TGTGCCAGCAGCTTATCCCCTAAGGGACAGACTTTAAAAGCTTTCTTT. This translates into CASSLSPKGQTLKAFF.

V gene TRBV18 combines with J gene TRBJ2-3, with D tentatively TRBD1 (6 bases). The CDR3 is 15 residues long. Per the germline V gene, CDR1 is KGHSH and CDR2 is LQKENI. V was shortened by 0 bases and J by 4 bases, with 11 bases between the two germline ends. The CDR3 sequence: CASSPPGRGSDTQYF. CDR3 DNA sequence: TGTGCCAGCTCACCACCAGGCAGGGGATCAGATACGCAGTATTTT.

This chain joins TRBV7-3 and TRBJ2-1; 9 bases match TRBD1. V lost 5 bases, J lost 3 bases, and 8 bases stayed unmatched. This CDR3 has 16 residues. Germline V lookup: CDR1 SGHTA, CDR2 FQGTGA. In DNA, the CDR3 is TGTGCCAGCAGCCCAGACAGGGGGTTGAGCTACAATGAGCAGTTCTTC. Translated: CASSPDRGLSYNEQFF.

The chain employs TRBV9 and TRBJ2-3; 10 bases line up with TRBD2. Germline CDR1 is SGDLS and CDR2 is YYNGEE. The CDR3 covers 15 residues. Trimming took 4 bases from V and 4 from J; bases not matched to a gene: 6. CDR3 residues: CASSPSGSIADTQYF. In DNA form, the CDR3 reads TGTGCCAGCAGCCCTAGCGGGAGTATCGCAGATACGCAGTATTTT.

The genes are TRBV7-2 and TRBJ2-5; D is perhaps TRBD2 (6 bases). The CDR3 contains 15 residues. CDR1 and CDR2 from the germline V gene are SGHTA and FQGNSA. V dropped 3 bases and J dropped 5 bases, with 16 bases sitting between them. CDR3 amino acids: CASSLKRAREETQYF. The CDR3 DNA reads as TGTGCCAGCAGCTTGAAGCGGGCTAGAGAGGAGACCCAGTACTTC.